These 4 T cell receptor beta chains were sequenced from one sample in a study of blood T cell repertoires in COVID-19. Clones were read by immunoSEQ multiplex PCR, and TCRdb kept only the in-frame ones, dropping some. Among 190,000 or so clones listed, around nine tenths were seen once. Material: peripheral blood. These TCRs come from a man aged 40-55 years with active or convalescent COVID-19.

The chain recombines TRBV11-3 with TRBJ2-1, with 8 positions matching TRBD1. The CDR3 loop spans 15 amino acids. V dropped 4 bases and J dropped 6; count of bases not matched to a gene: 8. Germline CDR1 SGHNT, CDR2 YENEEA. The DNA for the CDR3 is TGTGCCAGCAGCTCCGGACAGGGTGGGGGCAATGAGCAGTTCTTC. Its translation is CASSSGQGGGNEQFF.

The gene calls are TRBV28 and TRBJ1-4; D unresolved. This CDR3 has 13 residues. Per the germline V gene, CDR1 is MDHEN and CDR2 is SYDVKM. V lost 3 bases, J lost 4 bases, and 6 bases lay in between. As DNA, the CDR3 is TGTGCCAGCAGTTTCGGTAATAATGAAAAACTGTTTTTT. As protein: CASSFGNNEKLFF.

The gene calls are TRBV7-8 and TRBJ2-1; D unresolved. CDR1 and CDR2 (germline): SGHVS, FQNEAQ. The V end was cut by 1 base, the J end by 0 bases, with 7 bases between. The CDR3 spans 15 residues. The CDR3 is CASSLVWASYNEQFF. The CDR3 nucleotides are TGTGCCAGCAGCTTAGTGTGGGCCTCCTACAATGAGCAGTTCTTC.

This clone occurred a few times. CDR3 coding DNA: TGCGCCAGCAGCCCTAGACCGGGACAACCAGCCTACGAGCAGTACTTC. It translates to CASSPRPGQPAYEQYF. The chain has TRBV5-1 and TRBJ2-7, with D tentatively TRBD1 (6 bases). Germline lookup yields CDR1 SGHRS and CDR2 YFSETQ. The ends were cut back, 4 bases at V and 2 bases at J, with 19 bases in the middle. This CDR3 comprises 16 residues.